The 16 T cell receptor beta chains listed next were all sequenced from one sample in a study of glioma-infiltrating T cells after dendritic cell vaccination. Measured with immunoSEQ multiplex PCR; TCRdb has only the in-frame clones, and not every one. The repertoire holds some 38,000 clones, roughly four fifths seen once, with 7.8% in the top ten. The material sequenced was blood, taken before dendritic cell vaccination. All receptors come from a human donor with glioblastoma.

CDR3 nucleotide sequence: TGTGCCAGCAGCTCCATAGAGAACCCACCCTACGAGCAGTACTTC. Translation: CASSSIENPPYEQYF. The chain combines TRBV7-6 with TRBJ2-7; no definite D call. CDR1 SGHVS and CDR2 FNYEAQ come from the germline V gene. The V and J ends lost 4 bases and 2 bases respectively, with 15 bases between them. The CDR3 is 15 residues long.

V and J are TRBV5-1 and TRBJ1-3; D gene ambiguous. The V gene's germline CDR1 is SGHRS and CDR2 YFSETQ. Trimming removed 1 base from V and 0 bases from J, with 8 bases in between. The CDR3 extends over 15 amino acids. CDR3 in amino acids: CASSLPGASGNTIYF. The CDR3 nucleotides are TGCGCCAGCAGCTTGCCGGGAGCCTCTGGAAACACCATATATTTT.

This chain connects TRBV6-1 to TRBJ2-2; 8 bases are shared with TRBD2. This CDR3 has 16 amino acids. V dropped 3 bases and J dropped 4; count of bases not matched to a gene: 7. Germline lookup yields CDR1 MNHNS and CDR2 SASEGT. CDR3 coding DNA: TGTGCCAGCAGTGATTTAGCGGGGATGAGCACCGGGGAGCTGTTTTTT. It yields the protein CASSDLAGMSTGELFF.

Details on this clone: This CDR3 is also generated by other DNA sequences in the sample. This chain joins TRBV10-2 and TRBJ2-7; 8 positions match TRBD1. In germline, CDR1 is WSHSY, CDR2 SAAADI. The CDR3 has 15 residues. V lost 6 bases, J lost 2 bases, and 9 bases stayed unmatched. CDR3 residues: CASRNGQGPTYEQYF. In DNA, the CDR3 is TGCGCCAGCAGGAACGGACAGGGCCCTACCTACGAGCAGTACTTC.

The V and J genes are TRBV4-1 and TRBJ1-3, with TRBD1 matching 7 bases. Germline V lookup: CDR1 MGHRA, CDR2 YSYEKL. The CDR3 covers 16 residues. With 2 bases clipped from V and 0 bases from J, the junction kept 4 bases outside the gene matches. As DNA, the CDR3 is TGCGCCAGCAGCCAAACCCAGGGGGGCTCTGGAAACACCATATATTTT. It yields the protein CASSQTQGGSGNTIYF.

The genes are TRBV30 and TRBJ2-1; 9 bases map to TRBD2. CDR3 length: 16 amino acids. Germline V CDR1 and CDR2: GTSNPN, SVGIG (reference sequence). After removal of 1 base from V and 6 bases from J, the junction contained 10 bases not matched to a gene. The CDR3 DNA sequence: TGTGCCTGGAGTGGGTTTGGTAGCGGGGGACTCAATGAGCAGTTCTTC. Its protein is CAWSGFGSGGLNEQFF.

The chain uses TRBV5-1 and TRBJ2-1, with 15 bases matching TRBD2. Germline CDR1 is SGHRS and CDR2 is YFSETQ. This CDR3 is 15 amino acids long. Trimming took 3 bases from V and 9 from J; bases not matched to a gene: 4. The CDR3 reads CASSSGLAGGSEQFF. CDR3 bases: TGCGCCAGCAGCTCCGGACTAGCGGGGGGGAGTGAGCAGTTCTTC.

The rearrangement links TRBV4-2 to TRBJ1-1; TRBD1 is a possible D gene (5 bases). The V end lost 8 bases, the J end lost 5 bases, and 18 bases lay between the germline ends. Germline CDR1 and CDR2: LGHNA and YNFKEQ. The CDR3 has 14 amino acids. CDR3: CASGGLSRETEAFF. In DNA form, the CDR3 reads TGTGCCAGCGGGGGACTTTCCCGGGAAACTGAAGCTTTCTTT.

The CDR3 loop reads CASSLGMAVNTEAFF. The DNA for the CDR3 is TGCGCCAGCAGCTTGGGTATGGCAGTGAACACTGAAGCTTTCTTT. The chain has TRBV5-1 and TRBJ1-1; D not certain. CDR1 and CDR2 (germline): SGHRS, YFSETQ. This CDR3 spans 15 amino acids. The V and J ends lost 0 bases and 0 bases respectively, with 9 bases between them. The whole variable domain, remainder taken from reference TRBV5-1 and TRBJ1-1, is KAGVTQTPRYLIKTRGQQVTLSCSPISGHRSVSWYQQTPGQGLQFLFEYFSETQRNKGNFPGRFSGRQFSNSRSEMNVSTLELGDSALYLCASSLGMAVNTEAFFGQGTRLTVV.

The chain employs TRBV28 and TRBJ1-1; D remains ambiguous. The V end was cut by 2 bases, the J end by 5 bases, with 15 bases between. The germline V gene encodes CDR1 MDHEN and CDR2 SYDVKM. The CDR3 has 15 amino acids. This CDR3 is CASSLGVGVRTEAFF. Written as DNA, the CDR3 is TGTGCCAGCAGTTTAGGTGTGGGAGTGAGGACTGAAGCTTTCTTT.

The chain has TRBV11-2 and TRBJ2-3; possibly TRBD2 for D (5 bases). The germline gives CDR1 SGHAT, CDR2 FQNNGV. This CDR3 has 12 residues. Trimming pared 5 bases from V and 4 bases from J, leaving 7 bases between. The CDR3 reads CASSPGADTQYF. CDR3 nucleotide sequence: TGTGCCAGCAGCCCCGGGGCAGATACGCAGTATTTT.

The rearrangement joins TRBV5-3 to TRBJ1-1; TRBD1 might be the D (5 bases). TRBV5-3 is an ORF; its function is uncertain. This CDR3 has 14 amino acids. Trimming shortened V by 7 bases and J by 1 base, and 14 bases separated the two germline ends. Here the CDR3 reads CARGARQQNTEAFF. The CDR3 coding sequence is TGTGCCAGAGGGGCCAGGCAACAGAACACTGAAGCTTTCTTT.

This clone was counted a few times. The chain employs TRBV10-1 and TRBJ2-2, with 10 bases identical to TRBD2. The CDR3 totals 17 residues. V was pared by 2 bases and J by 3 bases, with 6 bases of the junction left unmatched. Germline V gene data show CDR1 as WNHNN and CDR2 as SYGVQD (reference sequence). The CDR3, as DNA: TGCGCCAGCAGTGAGCCAGGACTAGCGGTCTACACCGGGGAGCTGTTTTTT. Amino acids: CASSEPGLAVYTGELFF.

The CDR3 DNA follows: TGCGCCAGCAGCCAACCCACACAGGGATACGAGCAGTACTTC. Protein product: CASSQPTQGYEQYF. The chain employs TRBV4-1 and TRBJ2-7; the D gene is possibly TRBD1 (6 bases). The germline V gene encodes CDR1 MGHRA and CDR2 YSYEKL. V gave up 2 bases and J gave up 4 bases, with 12 bases separating them. This CDR3 spans 14 amino acids.

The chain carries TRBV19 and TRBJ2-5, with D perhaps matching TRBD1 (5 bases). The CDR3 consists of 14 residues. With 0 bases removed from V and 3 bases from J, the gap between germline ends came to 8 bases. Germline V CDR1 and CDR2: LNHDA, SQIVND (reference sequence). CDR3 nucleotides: TGTGCCAGTAGTATAGATGGCAGGGAAGAGACCCAGTACTTC. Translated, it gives CASSIDGREETQYF.

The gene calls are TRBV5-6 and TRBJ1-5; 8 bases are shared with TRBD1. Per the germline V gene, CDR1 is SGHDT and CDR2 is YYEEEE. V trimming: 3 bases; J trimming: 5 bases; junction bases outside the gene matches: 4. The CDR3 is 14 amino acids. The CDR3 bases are TGTGCCAGCAGCTACACAGGGGGGGATCAGCCCCAGCATTTT. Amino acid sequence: CASSYTGGDQPQHF.